The 25 T cell receptor beta chains given below trace back to one sample, sequenced in a study of T cells in Graves' hyperthyroidism and ophthalmopathy. What was amplified from RNA transcripts were TCR beta CDR3 regions. The TCR CDR3 was amplified in a first-round RT-PCR using the HTBI primer set. From the multiplex PCR reads, TCRdb called clonotypes with MiXCR, one entry per CDR3 protein. The sample includes 450,000 to 550,000 distinct CDR3 sequences, around 22% of them seen just once. Sequenced: blood. These receptors came from a woman aged 25 to 39 with Graves' ophthalmopathy.

This chain links TRBV28 with TRBJ1-1; a weak D match, TRBD1 (5 bases). There are 16 residues in the CDR3. The V gene's germline CDR1 is MDHEN and CDR2 SYDVKM. Between the trimmed V and J ends, which lost 7 bases and 0 bases, there was a span of 18 bases. In DNA form, the CDR3 reads TGTGCCAGCACCCGCACCGTCGGACACGTGAACACTGAAGCTTTCTTT. Protein: CASTRTVGHVNTEAFF.

This clonotype occurred many times. This sequence joins TRBV19 and TRBJ2-5; TRBD1 matches at 9 bases. The CDR3 contains 14 residues. J gave up 3 bases and V 5 bases, and 4 bases lay outside the gene matches. Germline loops: CDR1 LNHDA, CDR2 SQIVND (reference sequence). CDR3 residues: CASSSWTGEETQYF. CDR3 sequence (DNA): TGTGCCAGTAGTTCCTGGACAGGGGAAGAGACCCAGTACTTC. The variable domain in full, with the rest retrieved from reference TRBV19 and TRBJ2-5, is DGGITQSPKYLFRKEGQNVTLSCEQNLNHDAMYWYRQDPGQGLRLIYYSQIVNDFQKGDIAEGYSVSREKKESFPLTVTSAQKNPTAFYLCASSSWTGEETQYFGPGTRLLVL.

This clonotype occurred many times. The chain combines TRBV19 with TRBJ1-4, with 8 bases identical to TRBD1. Germline assignment: CDR1 LNHDA and CDR2 SQIVND (reference sequence). CDR3 length: 14 residues. Trimming cost V 4 bases and J 8 bases; bases outside gene matches: 6. The CDR3 coding sequence is TGTGCCAGTAGTACTCGACAGGGGAACGAAAAACTGTTTTTT. This sequence encodes CASSTRQGNEKLFF.

Of note for this clonotype: This clone may be a read error of a much larger clone one base away. The rearrangement links TRBV7-2 to TRBJ1-1, with D unclear. The CDR3 is 13 amino acids. The germline CDR1 and CDR2 sequences are SGHTA and FQGNSA. V lost 6 bases, J lost 6 bases, and 14 bases lay in between. The CDR3 nucleotides are TGTGCCAGCAGATTGCTCCCCCCGTCTGAAGCTTTCTTT. Its protein is CASRLLPPSEAFF.

This clonotype appeared many times. The chain combines TRBV2 with TRBJ1-5, with D uncertain. V was pared by 1 base and J by 4 bases, with 14 bases between. This CDR3 comprises 16 residues. Germline V gene lookup returns CDR1 SNHLY and CDR2 FYNNEI. CDR3 residues: CASSEDRLVQNQPQHF. The CDR3 bases are TGTGCCAGCAGTGAAGACCGTCTAGTTCAGAATCAGCCCCAGCATTTT. Together with reference TRBV2 and TRBJ1-5, the CDR3 gives the full variable domain: EPEVTQTPSHQVTQMGQEVILRCVPISNHLYFYWYRQILGQKVEFLVSFYNNEISEKSEIFDDQFSVERPDGSNFTLKIRSTKLEDSAMYFCASSEDRLVQNQPQHFGDGTRLSIL.

This clonotype was detected many times. J is TRBJ1-5 and V is TRBV11-2; D gene uncertain. Germline V gives CDR1 SGHAT, CDR2 FQNNGV. With 0 bases removed from V and 2 bases from J, the gap between germline ends came to 11 bases. This CDR3 is 16 amino acids long. The CDR3, as DNA: TGTGCCAGCAGCTTAGATCGAGGTGGCGGCAATCAGCCCCAGCATTTT. Translation gives CASSLDRGGGNQPQHF.

CDR3 region: CASSYSILGSAEAFF. The DNA of the CDR3 is TGTGCCAGCAGTTACTCGATTTTGGGGTCCGCTGAAGCTTTCTTT. This sequence joins TRBV6-5 and TRBJ1-1, with unresolved D. The CDR3 loop spans 15 amino acids. Germline V gene data show CDR1 as MNHEY and CDR2 as SVGAGI. Trimming cost V 0 bases and J 6 bases, with 14 bases left between them.

At least ten counts were recorded for this clonotype. The rearrangement links TRBV12-3 or TRBV12-4 to TRBJ2-7; 10 nucleotides agree with TRBD2. This CDR3 is 15 amino acids long. V shed 5 bases and J 3 bases; nucleotides not matched to a gene: 7. As DNA, the CDR3 is TGTGCCAGCAGTCCCACTAGCGGGGTGGGCTACGAGCAGTACTTC. Its translation: CASSPTSGVGYEQYF.

The V and J genes are TRBV2 and TRBJ2-5; 8 nucleotides agree with TRBD2. V dropped 1 base and J dropped 0; count of bases not matched to a gene: 4. The CDR3 totals 16 residues. Germline CDR1 is SNHLY and CDR2 is FYNNEI. The CDR3 loop is CASSEGPGGYQETQYF. CDR3 coding DNA: TGTGCCAGCAGTGAAGGTCCGGGGGGGTACCAAGAGACCCAGTACTTC.

This clonotype was counted only a few times. The CDR3 bases are TGTGCCAGCAGCTTCCGAGGGACAGGGATCCACGAGCAGTACTTC. Translated: CASSFRGTGIHEQYF. J is TRBJ2-7 and V is TRBV13, with 9 bases aligning to TRBD1. The CDR3 runs to 15 residues. After removal of 3 bases from V and 5 bases from J, the junction contained 8 bases not matched to a gene. Looked up from germline, CDR1 is PRHDT and CDR2 is FYEKMQ (reference sequence).

This clonotype appeared a single time. The V gene is TRBV28, the J gene TRBJ2-2, with unresolved D. CDR3 length: 13 residues. V lost 1 base to trimming and J lost 6 bases, with 6 bases between them. Germline CDR1 reads MDHEN; CDR2 reads SYDVKM. CDR3 coding DNA: TGTGCCAGCAGTTTATCAACTCCCGGGGAGCTGTTTTTT. Amino acid sequence: CASSLSTPGELFF.

This clonotype showed up many times. The chain uses TRBV7-2 and TRBJ1-3; the match to TRBD1 covers 7 bases. The CDR3 extends over 15 amino acids. The V gene's germline CDR1 is SGHTA and CDR2 FQGNSA. V was pared by 4 bases and J by 3 bases, with 6 bases of the junction left unmatched. CDR3 DNA sequence: TGTGCCAGCAGCTCTTACCGGGACAGTGGAAACACCATATATTTT. It is translated as CASSSYRDSGNTIYF.

The V call is TRBV11-2, the J call TRBJ2-7, with TRBD2 identical over 12 bases. Germline V gene sequence: CDR1 SGHAT, CDR2 FQNNGV. V was pared by 4 bases and J by 4 bases, with 2 bases of the junction left unmatched. This CDR3 has 14 residues. The CDR3 is CASSSTSGSYEQYF. The CDR3 DNA follows: TGTGCCAGCAGCTCGACTAGCGGGAGTTACGAGCAGTACTTC.

This clonotype has only a few counts. This chain connects TRBV19 to TRBJ1-5, with 7 bases aligning to TRBD1. Trimming took 5 bases from V and 7 from J; bases not matched to a gene: 11. CDR3 length: 15 amino acids. The germline V gene encodes CDR1 LNHDA and CDR2 SQIVND (reference sequence). The CDR3, as DNA: TGTGCCAGTAGTTCCCAATACGACAGGGTCCAGCCCCAGCATTTT. Amino acids: CASSSQYDRVQPQHF. The entire variable domain, with the rest obtained from reference TRBV19 and TRBJ1-5, is as follows: DGGITQSPKYLFRKEGQNVTLSCEQNLNHDAMYWYRQDPGQGLRLIYYSQIVNDFQKGDIAEGYSVSREKKESFPLTVTSAQKNPTAFYLCASSSQYDRVQPQHFGDGTRLSIL.

This clonotype appeared many times. This sequence joins TRBV5-1 and TRBJ1-1, with D perhaps TRBD1 (5 bases). The CDR3 covers 14 residues. With 6 bases removed from V and 1 base from J, the gap between germline ends came to 13 bases. Germline-derived CDR1 and CDR2 are SGHRS and YFSETQ. CDR3: CASNRGTANTEAFF. The CDR3 nucleotides read TGCGCCAGCAACCGCGGGACGGCGAACACTGAAGCTTTCTTT.

The V and J genes are TRBV28 and TRBJ2-5; TRBD1 is a possible D gene (5 bases). The V end lost 2 bases, the J end lost 10 bases, and 14 bases lay between the germline ends. The germline gives CDR1 MDHEN, CDR2 SYDVKM. The CDR3 covers 13 residues. CDR3 region: CASSLGARSDQYF. CDR3 coding DNA: TGTGCCAGCAGTTTAGGGGCCAGGTCCGACCAGTACTTC.

The chain joins TRBV5-1 to TRBJ2-5; D gene unclear. Germline-derived CDR1 and CDR2 are SGHRS and YFSETQ. V was trimmed by 2 bases and J by 2 bases, leaving 7 bases between them. The CDR3 has 13 residues. CDR3 DNA: TGCGCCAGCAGCTTTTACTCTCAAGAGACCCAGTACTTC. Its translation: CASSFYSQETQYF.

The chain uses TRBV27 and TRBJ2-7, with 11 bases lining up with TRBD1. The V gene end was trimmed by 3 bases and the J gene end by 3 bases; junction bases not matched to a gene: 4. Germline assignment: CDR1 MNHEY and CDR2 SMNVEV (reference sequence). The CDR3 runs to 15 residues. The CDR3 protein is CASSFGDRGFYEQYF. Here the CDR3 DNA reads TGTGCCAGCAGTTTTGGGGACAGGGGGTTCTACGAGCAGTACTTC.

The V and J genes are TRBV6-1 and TRBJ2-7, with TRBD1 matching over 7 bases. Trimming at V came to 8 bases and at J to 2 bases, leaving 12 bases not matched to a gene. In germline, CDR1 is MNHNS, CDR2 SASEGT. CDR3 length: 15 residues. The CDR3 nucleotides read TGTGCCAGCCCCCCGCCAACAGGGGCGACCTACGAGCAGTACTTC. Protein: CASPPPTGATYEQYF.

Many counts were recorded for this clonotype. The chain combines TRBV20-1 with TRBJ1-2; D is perhaps TRBD1 (5 bases). The CDR3 runs 12 residues. Trimming pared 7 bases from V and 8 bases from J, leaving 17 bases between. Per germline, CDR1 DFQATT and CDR2 SNEGSKA (reference sequence). CDR3 sequence: CSVMQGLEGYTF. CDR3 DNA: TGCAGTGTTATGCAGGGCCTGGAGGGCTACACCTTC.

The chain is built from TRBV24-1 and TRBJ2-2; D uncertain. The V gene lost 3 bases and the J gene lost 2 bases, with 18 bases spanning the gap. Per the germline V gene, CDR1 is KGHDR and CDR2 is SFDVKD. The CDR3 sequence is 18 residues long. The CDR3 reads CATSDPYSPMGNTGELFF. The DNA for the CDR3 is TGTGCCACCAGTGATCCCTATTCTCCGATGGGAAACACCGGGGAGCTGTTTTTT.

This clonotype was observed a single time. One end of the junction fails to match germline, which may point to a read error. This sequence joins TRBV11-2 and TRBJ2-5; D is unresolved. The CDR3 is made up of 14 amino acids. The germline gives CDR1 SGHAT, CDR2 FQNNGV. Here the CDR3 DNA reads TGCGCCAGCAGCCCAAGTCAGTTCCAAGAGACCCAGTACTTC. It translates to CASSPSQFQETQYF.

This clonotype has a count of ten or more. V usage is TRBV6-1 and J usage is TRBJ1-5; D gene unclear. Germline V CDR1 and CDR2: MNHNS, SASEGT. V shed 6 bases and J shed 7 bases, with 19 bases lying between them. This CDR3 contains 15 residues. CDR3 DNA: TGTGCCAGCAGAGGCTCGGGAGGAAGGGAACAGCCCCAGCATTTT. Its protein is CASRGSGGREQPQHF.

This clonotype occurred a few times. The V and J genes are TRBV11-2 and TRBJ2-7; 12 positions agree with TRBD2. The CDR3 consists of 16 residues. With V trimmed by 5 bases and J by 3 bases, 8 bases remained unmatched. The germline V gene encodes CDR1 SGHAT and CDR2 FQNNGV. CDR3 region: CASSPEGLAGFYEQYF. DNA for the CDR3: TGTGCCAGCAGCCCGGAAGGACTAGCGGGATTCTACGAGCAGTACTTC. The full variable domain, with the rest looked up from reference TRBV11-2 and TRBJ2-7, is EAGVAQSPRYKIIEKRQSVAFWCNPISGHATLYWYQQILGQGPKLLIQFQNNGVVDDSQLPKDRFSAERLKGVDSTLKIQPAKLEDSAVYLCASSPEGLAGFYEQYFGPGTRLTVT.

In its sample, this clonotype was seen many times. This sequence joins TRBV27 and TRBJ1-2; 9 positions match TRBD1. The germline CDR1 and CDR2 sequences are MNHEY and SMNVEV (reference sequence). The CDR3 is 14 amino acids. J gave up 6 bases and V 5 bases, and 7 bases lay outside the gene matches. The CDR3 here is CASSAPGQGNGYTF. CDR3 nucleotides: TGTGCCAGCAGTGCTCCCGGACAGGGGAATGGCTACACCTTC.